This T cell receptor (beta chain) was obtained from a study of blood T cell repertoires in COVID-19. As for the study in general: Sample material is recorded as cDNA or gDNA derived from T cells, B-cell-depleted T cells, or PBMCs.

Trimming shortened V by 6 bases and J by 4 bases, and 21 bases separated the two germline ends. CDR1 and CDR2 (germline): SNHLY, FYNNEI. This CDR3 comprises 16 residues. Method: immunoSEQ multiplex PCR; TCRdb's copy keeps in-frame clones and lacks some. The table records over 200,000 clones, roughly four fifths of them present only once. The material sequenced was PBMCs or T cells enriched from blood (not recorded which). This receptor was identified in a man between 35 and 55 years old who had recovered from COVID-19. This rearrangement joins TRBV2 to TRBJ1-2, with TRBD1 as a possible D gene (5 bases). CDR3 sequence (DNA): TGTGCCAGCAGAACCACGGGGTCGGGGGTAGGCTATGGCTACACCTTC. Translating it yields CASRTTGSGVGYGYTF.